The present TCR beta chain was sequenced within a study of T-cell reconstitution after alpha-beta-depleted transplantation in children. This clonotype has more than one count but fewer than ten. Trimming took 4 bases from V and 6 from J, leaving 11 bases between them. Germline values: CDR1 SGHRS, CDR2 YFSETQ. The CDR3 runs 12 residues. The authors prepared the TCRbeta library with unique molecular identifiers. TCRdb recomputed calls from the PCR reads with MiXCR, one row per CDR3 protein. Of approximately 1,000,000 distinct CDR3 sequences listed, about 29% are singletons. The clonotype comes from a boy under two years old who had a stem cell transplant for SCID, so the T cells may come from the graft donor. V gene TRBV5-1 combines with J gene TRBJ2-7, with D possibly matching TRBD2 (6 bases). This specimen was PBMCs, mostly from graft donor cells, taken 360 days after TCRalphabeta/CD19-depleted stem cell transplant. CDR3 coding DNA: TGCGCCAGCAGCCGCGGGAATGGCGAGCAGTACTTC. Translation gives CASSRGNGEQYF.